The 9 T cell receptor beta chains given below trace back to one sample, sequenced in a study of Tregs in tolerant kidney transplant recipients. The protocol was immunoSEQ multiplex PCR, while the TCRdb copy is restricted to in-frame clones and leaves out a portion. The sample data list around 32,000 clones. Recipients received nonmyeloablative bone marrow transplants from related graft donors, with transient mixed chimerism. Sequenced material: CD4+ T cells from blood (PBMCs), taken 24 months after the transplant. These receptors came from a human patient who received a combined kidney and bone marrow transplant. Some T cells may possibly be graft donor cells.

Of note for this clone: The read ends 3 residues early relative to the CDR3; the germline J gene fills the gap. This chain uses TRBV18 with TRBJ1-4, with D possibly matching TRBD1 (5 bases). V gave up 3 bases and J gave up 0 bases, with 20 bases separating them. This CDR3 comprises 19 residues. The germline gives CDR1 KGHSH, CDR2 LQKENI. The part of the CDR3 DNA that was read is TGTGCCAGCTCACCGGGTGCAGGGAAGGGATCGGCAACTAATGAAAAA. It translates to CASSPGAGKGSATNEK. The full-length CDR3 reads as CASSPGAGKGSATNEKLFF. The variable domain in full, with the rest retrieved from reference TRBV18 and TRBJ1-4, is NAGVMQNPRHLVRRRGQEARLRCSPMKGHSHVYWYRQLPEEGLKFMVYLQKENIIDESGMPKERFSAEFPKEGPSILRIQQVVRGDSAAYFCASSPGAGKGSATNEKLFFGSGTQLSVL.

Turning to this clone: The read ends 3 residues early relative to the CDR3; the germline J gene fills the gap. This chain uses TRBV7-8 with TRBJ2-3; D is unclear. The germline gives CDR1 SGHVS, CDR2 FQNEAQ. This CDR3 region has 12 residues. Between the trimmed V and J ends, which lost 1 base and 6 bases, there was a span of 5 bases. The CDR3 bases that were read are TGTGCCAGCAGCTTAGTAGGGGATACG. Translated, it gives CASSLVGDT. The entire CDR3 sequence reads CASSLVGDTQYF.

Worth noting for this clone: Sequencing ends 3 residues short of the CDR3 end; the germline J gene provides the rest. The chain is built from TRBV20-1 and TRBJ2-1; 14 bases are shared with TRBD2. Germline CDR1 reads DFQATT; CDR2 reads SNEGSKA (reference sequence). V trimming: 0 bases; J trimming: 8 bases; junction bases outside the gene matches: 12. This CDR3 has 18 residues. The CDR3 here is CSARDPRRTSGRSYEQFF. The covered CDR3 bases are TGCAGTGCTAGAGACCCTCGGCGGACTAGCGGGAGGTCCTATGAG.

This clone is medium-sized by frequency. Sequencing ends 3 residues short of the CDR3 end; the germline J gene provides the rest. This chain joins TRBV30 and TRBJ2-7, with D possibly matching TRBD2 (5 bases). Germline V gene data show CDR1 as GTSNPN and CDR2 as SVGIG (reference sequence). The V end was cut by 1 base, the J end by 0 bases, with 16 bases between. The CDR3 spans 16 residues. The sequenced part of the CDR3 DNA is TGTGCCTGGAGTGGCGCACCCAGGAGGAGCTCCTACGAG. Translating gives CAWSGAPRRSSYE. The whole CDR3 protein is CAWSGAPRRSSYEQYF.

Comments on this clone: Coverage ceases 3 residues before the CDR3 finishes, and the germline J gene fills in the end. The rearrangement links TRBV18 to TRBJ1-5; weak D call: TRBD1 (6 bases). The ends were cut back, 1 base at V and 2 bases at J, with 9 bases in the middle. This CDR3 is 15 amino acids long. The germline CDR1 and CDR2 sequences are KGHSH and LQKENI. CDR3 region: CASSPQSGGNQPQHF. CDR3 DNA (partial): TGTGCCAGCTCACCACAGTCAGGGGGCAATCAGCCC. Together with reference TRBV18 and TRBJ1-5, the CDR3 gives the full variable domain: NAGVMQNPRHLVRRRGQEARLRCSPMKGHSHVYWYRQLPEEGLKFMVYLQKENIIDESGMPKERFSAEFPKEGPSILRIQQVVRGDSAAYFCASSPQSGGNQPQHFGDGTRLSIL.

A remark on this clone: The read terminates 3 residues before the CDR3 end, so the remaining end is supplied by the germline J gene. The chain employs TRBV2 and TRBJ2-4; 11 bases are shared with TRBD2. Per the germline V gene, CDR1 is SNHLY and CDR2 is FYNNEI. The CDR3 runs to 16 residues. Trimming cost V 4 bases and J 1 base; bases outside gene matches: 3. The part of the CDR3 DNA that was read is TGTGCCAGCAGTGTTCTAGCGGGAGGCGCCAAAAACATT. Translating gives CASSVLAGGAKNI. The full CDR3 protein reads CASSVLAGGAKNIQYF.

About this clone itself: The read finishes 3 residues shy of the CDR3 end, and the germline J gene is used to complete it. The chain combines TRBV5-4 with TRBJ1-4; weak D call: TRBD1 (6 bases). This CDR3 region has 15 residues. Trimming took 4 bases from V and 3 from J, leaving 13 bases between them. The germline V gene has CDR1 SGHNT and CDR2 YYREEE (reference sequence). Partial CDR3 DNA: TGTGCCAGCAGCAAAGGGGGTTCACCTAATGAAAAA. Protein product: CASSKGGSPNEK. The entire CDR3 sequence reads CASSKGGSPNEKLFF.

About this clone itself: Read data end 3 residues before the CDR3 end; the end is taken from the germline J gene. The V call is TRBV20-1, the J call TRBJ1-2; no firm D call. The V gene lost 3 bases and the J gene lost 3 bases, with 11 bases spanning the gap. The CDR3 sequence is 13 residues long. The germline V gene has CDR1 DFQATT and CDR2 SNEGSKA (reference sequence). The CDR3 DNA, read in part, is TGCAGTGCTAGTGTGGTCACAGACTATGGC. Translating it yields CSASVVTDYG. The CDR3 in full is CSASVVTDYGYTF.

Regarding this clone: The DNA ends 3 residues before the CDR3 does, and the rest of the CDR3 is filled in from the germline J gene. The genes are TRBV5-1 and TRBJ2-6, with D possibly matching TRBD1 (6 bases). Trimming left V 4 bases short and J 0 bases short, with 8 bases between. The germline CDR1 and CDR2 sequences are SGHRS and YFSETQ. The CDR3 contains 15 residues. CDR3 in amino acids: CASSLDSSGANVLTF. CDR3 DNA, as far as it was read: TGCGCCAGCAGCCTGGACAGCTCTGGGGCCAACGTC.